Sequencing of this T cell receptor beta chain was carried out in a study of response to subunit inactivated influenza vaccine. This clonotype was seen a handful of times. The antigen is unknown. One entry per CDR3 protein results from TCRdb running MiXCR on the RT-PCR reads. Of about 500,000 distinct CDR3 sequences listed, 16% were seen once; the top ten hold 2.5% to 3.5%. The CDR3 covers 15 residues. Trimming removed 6 bases from V and 5 bases from J, with 20 bases in between. General study results and limits: The authors suggested that few new T cells are recruited per seasonal influenza vaccination.

The sample in question was CD4+ T cells sorted from PBMCs, obtained approximately 25 months after vaccination. The sequence was collected from a man aged 50-75 years who received an inactivated influenza vaccine. The V call is TRBV12-3 or TRBV12-4, the J call TRBJ2-7; perhaps D is TRBD1 or TRBD2 (5 bases each). CDR3 DNA: TGTGCCAGCAGCCCGGGGACCCTTATGGCCCACGAGCAGTACTTC. It specifies CASSPGTLMAHEQYF.